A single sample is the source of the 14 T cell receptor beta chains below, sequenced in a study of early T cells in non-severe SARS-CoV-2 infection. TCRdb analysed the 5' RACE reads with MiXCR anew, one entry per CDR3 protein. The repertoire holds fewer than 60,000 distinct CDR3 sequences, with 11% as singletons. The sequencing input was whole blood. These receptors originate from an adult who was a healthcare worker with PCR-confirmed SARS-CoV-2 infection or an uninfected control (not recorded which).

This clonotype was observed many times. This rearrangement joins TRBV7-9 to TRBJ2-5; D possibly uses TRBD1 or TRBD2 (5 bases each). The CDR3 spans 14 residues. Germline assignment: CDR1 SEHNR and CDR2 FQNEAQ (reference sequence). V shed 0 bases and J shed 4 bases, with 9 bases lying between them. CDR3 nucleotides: TGTGCCAGCAGCTTAGCGGGACGGGGAGAGACCCAGTACTTC. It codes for CASSLAGRGETQYF.

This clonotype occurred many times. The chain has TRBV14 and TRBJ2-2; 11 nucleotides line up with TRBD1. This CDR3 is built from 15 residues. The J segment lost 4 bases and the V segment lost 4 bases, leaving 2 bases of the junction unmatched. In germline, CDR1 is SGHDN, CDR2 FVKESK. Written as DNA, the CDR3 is TGTGCCAGCAGCCGGGGACAGGGGGGCACCGGGGAGCTGTTTTTT. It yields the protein CASSRGQGGTGELFF.

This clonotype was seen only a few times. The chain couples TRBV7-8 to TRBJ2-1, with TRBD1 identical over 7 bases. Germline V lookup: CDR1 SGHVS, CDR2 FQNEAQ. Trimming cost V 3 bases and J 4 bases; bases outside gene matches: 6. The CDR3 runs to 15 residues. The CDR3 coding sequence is TGTGCCAGCAGCTTCGAAACAGGGGAGTACAATGAGCAGTTCTTC. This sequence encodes CASSFETGEYNEQFF.

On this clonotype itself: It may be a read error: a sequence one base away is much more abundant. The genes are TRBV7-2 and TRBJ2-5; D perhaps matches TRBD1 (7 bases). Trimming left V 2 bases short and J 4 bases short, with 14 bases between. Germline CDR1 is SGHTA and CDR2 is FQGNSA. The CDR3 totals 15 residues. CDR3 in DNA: TGTGCCAGCAGCTTATGCAGGGGGGAAGGAGAGACCCAGTACTTC. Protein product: CASSLCRGEGETQYF.

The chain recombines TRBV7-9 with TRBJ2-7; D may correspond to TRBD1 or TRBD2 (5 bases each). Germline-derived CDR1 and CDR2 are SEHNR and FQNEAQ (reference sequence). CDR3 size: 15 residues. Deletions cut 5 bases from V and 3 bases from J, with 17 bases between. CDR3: CASSEFNEGYYEQYF. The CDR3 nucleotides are TGTGCCAGCAGCGAGTTCAATGAGGGGTACTACGAGCAGTACTTC.

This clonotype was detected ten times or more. DNA for the CDR3: TGTGCCAGCAGCGAACCGCGGGGGCGGGAGGGAAAAGAGACCCAGTACTTC. Translating gives CASSEPRGREGKETQYF. The chain recombines TRBV9 with TRBJ2-5; 9 bases agree with TRBD2. With V trimmed by 3 bases and J by 3 bases, 12 bases remained unmatched. Germline CDR1 reads SGDLS; CDR2 reads YYNGEE. CDR3 length: 17 amino acids.

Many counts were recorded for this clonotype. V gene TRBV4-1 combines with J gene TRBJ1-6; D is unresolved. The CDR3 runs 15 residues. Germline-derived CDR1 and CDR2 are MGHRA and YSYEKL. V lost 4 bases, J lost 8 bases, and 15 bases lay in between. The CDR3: CASSREGVSDSPLHF. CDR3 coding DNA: TGCGCCAGCAGCCGAGAAGGAGTCTCGGATTCACCCCTCCACTTT.

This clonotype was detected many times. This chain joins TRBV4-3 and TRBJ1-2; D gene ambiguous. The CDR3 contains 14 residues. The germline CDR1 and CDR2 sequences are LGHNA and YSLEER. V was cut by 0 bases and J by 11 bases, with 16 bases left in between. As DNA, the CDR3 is TGCGCCAGCAGCCAAGATTATGAGGCCCCGGCGTACACCTTC. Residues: CASSQDYEAPAYTF.

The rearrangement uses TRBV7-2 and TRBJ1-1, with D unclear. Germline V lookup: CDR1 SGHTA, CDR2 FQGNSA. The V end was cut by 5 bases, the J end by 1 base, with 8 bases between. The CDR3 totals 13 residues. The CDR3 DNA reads TGTGCCAGCAGCGCGATCAGGAACACTGAAGCTTTCTTT. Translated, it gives CASSAIRNTEAFF.

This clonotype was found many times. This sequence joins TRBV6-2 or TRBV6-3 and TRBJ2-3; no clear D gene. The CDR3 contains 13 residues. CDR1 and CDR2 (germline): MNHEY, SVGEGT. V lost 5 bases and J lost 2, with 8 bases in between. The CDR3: CASSGDTTDTQYF. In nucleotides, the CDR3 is TGTGCCAGCAGTGGGGATACCACAGATACGCAGTATTTT.

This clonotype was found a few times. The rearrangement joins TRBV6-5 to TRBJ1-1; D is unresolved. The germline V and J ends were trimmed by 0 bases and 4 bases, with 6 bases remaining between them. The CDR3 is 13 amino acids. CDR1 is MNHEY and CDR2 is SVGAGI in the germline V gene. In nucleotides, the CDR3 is TGTGCCAGCAGTTACTCGAGGGCCACTGAAGCTTTCTTT. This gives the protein CASSYSRATEAFF.

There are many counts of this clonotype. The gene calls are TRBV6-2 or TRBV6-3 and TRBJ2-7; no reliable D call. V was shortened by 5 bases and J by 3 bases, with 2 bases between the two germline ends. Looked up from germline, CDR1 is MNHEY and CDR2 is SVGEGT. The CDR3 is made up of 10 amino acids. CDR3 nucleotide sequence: TGTGCCAGCAGTGACTACGAGCAGTACTTC. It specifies CASSDYEQYF.

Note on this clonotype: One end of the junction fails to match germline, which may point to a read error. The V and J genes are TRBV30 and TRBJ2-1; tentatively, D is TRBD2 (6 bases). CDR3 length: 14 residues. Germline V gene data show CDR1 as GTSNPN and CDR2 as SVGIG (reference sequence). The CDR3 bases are TGTGCCTGGAGTGTCTTCAGCGGGTACGATGAACAGTTCTTC. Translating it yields CAWSVFSGYDEQFF. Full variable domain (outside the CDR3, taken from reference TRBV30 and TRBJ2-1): SQTIHQWPATLVQPVGSPLSLECTVEGTSNPNLYWYRQAAGRGLQLLFYSVGIGQISSEVPQNLSASRPQDRQFILSSKKLLLSDSGFYLCAWSVFSGYDEQFFGPGTRLTVL.

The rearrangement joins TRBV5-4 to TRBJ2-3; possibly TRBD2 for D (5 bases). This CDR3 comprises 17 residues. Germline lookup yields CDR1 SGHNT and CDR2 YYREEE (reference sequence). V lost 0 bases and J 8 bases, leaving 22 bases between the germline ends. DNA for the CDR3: TGTGCCAGCAGCTTGGGGACTTGGCGCGATTCATGGGGTACGCAGTATTTT. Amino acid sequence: CASSLGTWRDSWGTQYF.